This T cell receptor (beta chain) was sequenced for a study of CD8 T cells in Susac syndrome. This CDR3 contains 15 residues. The V end was cut by 0 bases, the J end by 8 bases, with 13 bases between. Germline loops: CDR1 LGHNA, CDR2 YNFKEQ. An amount of RNA that ranged from 0.5 to 1 ug was reverse transcribed with random hexamers. TCRdb called the immunoSEQ multiplex PCR reads again in MiXCR, with one record for every CDR3 protein. The table has more than 85,000 distinct CDR3 sequences, 90% to 96% seen once. Sequencing of TCR beta was performed on blood CD8+ and CD4+ T cells. TEMRA cells were FACS-enriched and CD8+ and CD4+ T cells negatively isolated.

V and J are TRBV4-2 and TRBJ1-4; D uncertain. This sequence originates from a human donor in good health. Sequenced material: CD4+ T cells from PBMCs. CDR3 residues: CASSQELILQEKLFF. CDR3 in DNA: TGTGCCAGCAGCCAAGAGCTAATCCTCCAAGAAAAACTGTTTTTT.